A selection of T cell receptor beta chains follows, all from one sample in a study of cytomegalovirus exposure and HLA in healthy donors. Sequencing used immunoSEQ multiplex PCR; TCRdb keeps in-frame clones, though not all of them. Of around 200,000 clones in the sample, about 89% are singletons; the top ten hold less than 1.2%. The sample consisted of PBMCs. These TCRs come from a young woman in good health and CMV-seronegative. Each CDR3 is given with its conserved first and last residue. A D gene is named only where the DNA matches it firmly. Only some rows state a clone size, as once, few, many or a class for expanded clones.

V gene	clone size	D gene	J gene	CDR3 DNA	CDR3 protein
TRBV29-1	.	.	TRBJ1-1	TGCAGCGTTGTCGTGGGGGCCGGCACTGAAGCTTTCTTT	CSVVVGAGTEAFF
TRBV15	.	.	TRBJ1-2	TGTGCCACCAGCGGACGACTATCGGACGGCCATGGTGGCTACACCTTC	CATSGRLSDGHGGYTF
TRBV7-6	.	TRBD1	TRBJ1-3	TGTGCCAGCAGCTTAAAGGGACAGGACTCTGGAAACACCATATATTTT	CASSLKGQDSGNTIYF
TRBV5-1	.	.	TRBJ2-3	TGCGCCAGCAGTCCAGGGGGCACAGATACGCAGTATTTT	CASSPGGTDTQYF
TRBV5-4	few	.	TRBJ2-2	TGTGCCGCGGGTCGGGGTGGGGAGCTGTTTTTT	CAAGRGGELFF
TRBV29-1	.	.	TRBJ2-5	TGCAGCGTTGATGTAGCAGGGAAAGAGACCCAGTACTTC	CSVDVAGKETQYF
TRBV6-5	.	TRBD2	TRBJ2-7	TGTGCCAGCAGTTACTCGACTAGCGCCTACGAGCAGTACTTC	CASSYSTSAYEQYF
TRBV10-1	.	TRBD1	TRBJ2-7	TGCGCCAGCCTCCAGAGACAGGGTTTGACCTACGAGCAGTACTTC	CASLQRQGLTYEQYF
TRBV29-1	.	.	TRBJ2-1	TGCAGCGTGATCTTCGGCAGGGTGGGCAATGAGCAGTTCTTC	CSVIFGRVGNEQFF
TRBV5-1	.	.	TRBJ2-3	TGCGCCAGCAGCTTGGACAGGGTGGAAGCAGATACGCAGTATTTT	CASSLDRVEADTQYF
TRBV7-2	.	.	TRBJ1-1	TGTGCCAGCAGCCCGAGGGAGGGGGTGAACACTGAAGCTTTCTTT	CASSPREGVNTEAFF
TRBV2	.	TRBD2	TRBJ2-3	TGTGCCAGCAGCCCGGGACTAGCAGGAGATACGCAGTATTTT	CASSPGLAGDTQYF
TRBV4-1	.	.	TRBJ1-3	TGCGCCAGCAGCCAACAGGGAATAGCTGGAAACACCATATATTTT	CASSQQGIAGNTIYF
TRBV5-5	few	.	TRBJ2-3	TGTGCCAGCAGCTTGTATCAGTTGTCCATCGATACGCAGTATTTT	CASSLYQLSIDTQYF
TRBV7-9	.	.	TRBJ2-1	TGTGCCAGCAGCTTATTTACAGCCTCCTACAATGAGCAGTTCTTC	CASSLFTASYNEQFF
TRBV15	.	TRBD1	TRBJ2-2	TGTGCCACCAGCAGAACGGGACAGGCGAACACCGGGGAGCTGTTTTTT	CATSRTGQANTGELFF
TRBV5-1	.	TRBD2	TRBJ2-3	TGCGCCAGCATCGGGACTAGCGGGTCCACAGATACGCAGTATTTT	CASIGTSGSTDTQYF
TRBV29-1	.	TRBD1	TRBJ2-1	TGCAGCGTTGAGGGCCCGACAGGGTTCAATGAGCAGTTCTTC	CSVEGPTGFNEQFF
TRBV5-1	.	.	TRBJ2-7	TGCGCCAGCAGCTTGGCCGTCGGGAAAGCCTACGAGCAGTACTTC	CASSLAVGKAYEQYF
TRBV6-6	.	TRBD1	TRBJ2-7	TGTGCCAGCAGCTTACGGGTTGGGACAGGACGATACGAGCAGTACTTC	CASSLRVGTGRYEQYF
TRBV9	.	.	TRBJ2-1	TGTGCCAGCAGCGTAGGCGGAGGCAGGCTGGTCTTC	CASSVGGGRLVF
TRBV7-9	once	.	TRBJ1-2	TGTGCCAGCAGCTTCCCGCTGACAGTCTATGGCTACACCTTC	CASSFPLTVYGYTF
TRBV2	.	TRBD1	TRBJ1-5	TGTGCCAGCAGCGGACAGGGGAGTAGCAATCAGCCCCAGCATTTT	CASSGQGSSNQPQHF
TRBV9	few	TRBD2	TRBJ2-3	TGTGCCAGCAGCGTAGCGAATCGCGGGAGTTATACAGATACGCAGTATTTT	CASSVANRGSYTDTQYF
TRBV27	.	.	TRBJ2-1	TGTGCCAGCAGTTTTCTCTCGAAGTGGGAGTCGGATGAGCAGTTCTTC	CASSFLSKWESDEQFF
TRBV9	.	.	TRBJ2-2	TGTGCCAGCAGCGTAGGGACTACGAACACCGGGGAGCTGTTTTTT	CASSVGTTNTGELFF
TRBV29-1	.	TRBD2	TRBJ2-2	TGCAGCGTTGAAGCCTCGGGGCGGGAGAGCGGGGAGCTGTTTTTT	CSVEASGRESGELFF
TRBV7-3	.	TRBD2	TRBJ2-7	TGTGCCAGCGCCGCGGGACTAGCCTACGAGCAGTACTTC	CASAAGLAYEQYF
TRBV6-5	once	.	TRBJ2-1	TGTGCCAGCAGTTTCCGGGAGTCCCCCTACAATGAGCAGTTCTTC	CASSFRESPYNEQFF
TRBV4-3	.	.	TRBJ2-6	TGCGCCAGCAGCCCATACAGGATCGACTCTGGGGCCAACGGCCTGACTTTC	CASSPYRIDSGANGLTF
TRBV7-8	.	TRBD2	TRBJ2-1	TGTGCCAGCAGCTTAGCACCTAGCGGGGGGGCCGATGAGCAGTTCTTC	CASSLAPSGGADEQFF
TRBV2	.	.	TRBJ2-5	TGTGCCAGCTGCCCTATGTCGGGGGAGACCCAGTACTTC	CASCPMSGETQYF
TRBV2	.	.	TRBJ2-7	TGTGCCAGCAGTCGAATACAGACCTACGAGCAGTACTTC	CASSRIQTYEQYF
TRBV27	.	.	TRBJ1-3	TGTGCCAGCAGTTTATTCCAGGGTGGTGGAAACACCATATATTTT	CASSLFQGGGNTIYF
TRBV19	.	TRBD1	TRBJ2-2	TGTGCCAGTAGTCTAGGACAGGGGCGGACCGGGGAGCTGTTTTTT	CASSLGQGRTGELFF
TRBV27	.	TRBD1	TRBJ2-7	TGTGCCAGCAGACGGGACAGAATCACCTACGAGCAGTACTTC	CASRRDRITYEQYF
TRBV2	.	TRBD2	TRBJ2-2	TGTGCCAGCAGTGAGGCTAGCGGGAGACCCGGGGAGCTGTTTTTT	CASSEASGRPGELFF
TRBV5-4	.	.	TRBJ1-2	TGTGCCAGCAGCTCTATCGACAGAATGGACTACACCTTC	CASSSIDRMDYTF
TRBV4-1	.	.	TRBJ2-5	TGCGCCAGCAGCCAAGAGACGGCAGCGGGTCACCAAGAGACCCAGTACTTC	CASSQETAAGHQETQYF
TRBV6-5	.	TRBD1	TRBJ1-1	TGTGCCAGCAGTTACTCAGGGACAGTGAACACTGAAGCTTTCTTT	CASSYSGTVNTEAFF
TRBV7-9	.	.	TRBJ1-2	TGTGCCAGCAGCTTAAGTGTGGTGGGCTGGACCTTC	CASSLSVVGWTF
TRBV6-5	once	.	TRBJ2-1	TGTGCCAGCAGCGAGACTACCGGGAATGAGCAGTTCTTC	CASSETTGNEQFF
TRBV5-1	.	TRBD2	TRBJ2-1	TGCGCCAGCAGCGGCGGGAGAGGGCCCTACAATGAGCAGTTCTTC	CASSGGRGPYNEQFF
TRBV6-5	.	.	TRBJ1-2	TGTGCCGTAAAGCGGGGTGTCAATGGCTACACCTTC	CAVKRGVNGYTF
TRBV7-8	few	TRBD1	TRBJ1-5	TGTGCCAGCAGCTCTCAGGGGGCGCTTGGGAATCAGCCCCAGCATTTT	CASSSQGALGNQPQHF
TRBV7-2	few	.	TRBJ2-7	TGTGCCAGCAGCTTAGATTTCTCCGGTATCGAGCAGTACTTC	CASSLDFSGIEQYF
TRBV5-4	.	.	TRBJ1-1	TGTGCCAGCAGCTTAGGCGGAGTTGGGGGGATGGCTGGTGAAGCTTTCTTT	CASSLGGVGGMAGEAFF
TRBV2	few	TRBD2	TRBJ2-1	TGTGCCAGCAGACATATCCGGGGGGGTTACAATGAGCAGTTCTTC	CASRHIRGGYNEQFF
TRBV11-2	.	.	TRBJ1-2	TGTGCCAGCACCTTTAAATGGCAAGATGGCTACACCTTC	CASTFKWQDGYTF
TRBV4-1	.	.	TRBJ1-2	TGCGCCAGCAGCCAAGGTCCTCCCCGGGTTGGCTACACCTTC	CASSQGPPRVGYTF